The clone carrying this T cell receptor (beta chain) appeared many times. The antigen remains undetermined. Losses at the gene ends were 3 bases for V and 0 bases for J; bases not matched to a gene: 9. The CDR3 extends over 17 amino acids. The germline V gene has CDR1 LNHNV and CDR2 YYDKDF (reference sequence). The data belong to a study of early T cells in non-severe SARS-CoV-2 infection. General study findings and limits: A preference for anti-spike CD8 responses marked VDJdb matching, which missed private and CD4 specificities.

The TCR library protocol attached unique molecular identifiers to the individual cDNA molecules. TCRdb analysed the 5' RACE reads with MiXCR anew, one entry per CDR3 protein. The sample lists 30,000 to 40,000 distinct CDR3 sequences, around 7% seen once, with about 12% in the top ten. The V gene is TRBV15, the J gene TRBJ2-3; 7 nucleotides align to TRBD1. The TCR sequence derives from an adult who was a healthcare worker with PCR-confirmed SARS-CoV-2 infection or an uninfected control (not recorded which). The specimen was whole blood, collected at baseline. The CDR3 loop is CATSREGGERSTDTQYF. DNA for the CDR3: TGTGCCACCAGCAGGGAAGGGGGCGAGAGAAGCACAGATACGCAGTATTTT.